These 24 T cell receptor beta chains originate from one sample sequenced in a study of blood T cell repertoires in COVID-19. Only in-frame clones appear in the TCRdb table, and some are missing; sequencing was by immunoSEQ multiplex PCR. The sample includes about 140,000 clones, about 83% of them seen just once. Sequencing input: peripheral blood. These receptors came from a man over 45 with acute or convalescent COVID-19.

This chain links TRBV4-1 with TRBJ2-7; no definite D call. This CDR3 region has 14 residues. Germline V lookup: CDR1 MGHRA, CDR2 YSYEKL. The germline V and J ends were trimmed by 1 base and 0 bases, with 7 bases remaining between them. CDR3 sequence (DNA): TGCGCCAGCAGCCAAGTTCTTAGCTCCTACGAGCAGTACGTC. Protein sequence: CASSQVLSSYEQYV.

V and J are TRBV5-1 and TRBJ2-2; TRBD1 matches at 9 bases. The CDR3 runs 16 residues. Germline V gene lookup returns CDR1 SGHRS and CDR2 YFSETQ. V gave up 0 bases and J gave up 4 bases; unmatched junction bases: 4. Here the CDR3 reads CASSLAQGAGTGELFF. CDR3 coding DNA: TGCGCCAGCAGCTTGGCACAGGGGGCTGGCACCGGGGAGCTGTTTTTT.

The chain combines TRBV10-1 with TRBJ2-7; the match to TRBD1 covers 8 bases. The CDR3 loop spans 12 amino acids. Germline values: CDR1 WNHNN, CDR2 SYGVQD (reference sequence). Trimming took 6 bases from V and 3 from J; bases not matched to a gene: 1. In DNA, the CDR3 is TGCGCCAGCAGCGGACAGGGCTACGAGCAGTACTTC. It yields the protein CASSGQGYEQYF.

This clone was counted a single time. The chain combines TRBV7-6 with TRBJ2-2; no definite D call. The CDR3 is made up of 16 amino acids. Germline values: CDR1 SGHVS, CDR2 FNYEAQ. The V and J ends lost 1 base and 0 bases respectively, with 9 bases between them. CDR3 coding DNA: TGTGCCAGCAGCTTAGGTTCGGAGTCGAACACCGGGGAGCTGTTTTTT. This sequence encodes CASSLGSESNTGELFF.

This clone was observed a handful of times. The V gene is TRBV11-2, the J gene TRBJ1-2; D might be TRBD1 (5 bases). V dropped 2 bases and J dropped 0 bases, with 10 bases sitting between them. The CDR3 is 15 amino acids. Germline V CDR1 and CDR2: SGHAT, FQNNGV. The CDR3 DNA follows: TGTGCCAGCAGCTTATCGGGGGGGGCTAACTATGGCTACACCTTC. The encoded protein is CASSLSGGANYGYTF.

This clone was recorded at least ten times. The chain links TRBV6-6 to TRBJ2-3; 12 nucleotides align to TRBD2. Germline V gene data show CDR1 as MNHNY and CDR2 as SVGAGI (reference sequence). The junction had 10 bases not matched to a gene; V was cut back by 5 bases and J by 7 bases. The length of the CDR3 is 16 residues. CDR3 DNA sequence: TGTGCCAGCAGTACCTCTACTAGCGGGGGGTTGTATACGCAGTATTTT. This gives the protein CASSTSTSGGLYTQYF.

The chain employs TRBV18 and TRBJ2-1; D gene uncertain. CDR3 length equals 14 residues. V was cut by 5 bases and J by 1 base, with 9 bases left in between. Germline values: CDR1 KGHSH, CDR2 LQKENI. CDR3 coding DNA: TGTGCCAGCTCATCCGGGTCTTCCTACAATGAGCAGTTCTTC. Translated, it gives CASSSGSSYNEQFF.

The chain is built from TRBV6-6 and TRBJ2-7; 7 bases match TRBD1. Germline CDR1 MNHNY, CDR2 SVGAGI (reference sequence). This CDR3 is 13 amino acids long. Unmatched junction bases numbered 13, after V lost 11 bases and J lost 6 bases. The CDR3 DNA follows: TGTGCCGCCCGAGAGGGGGCCCTGGGCGAGCAGTACGTC. It translates to CAAREGALGEQYV.

The chain links TRBV6-1 to TRBJ2-7; 9 bases match TRBD1. Germline CDR1 and CDR2: MNHNS and SASEGT. Unmatched junction bases numbered 9, after V lost 3 bases and J lost 6 bases. This CDR3 is 15 amino acids long. CDR3 region: CASSDLGTGRLEQYF. Here the CDR3 DNA reads TGTGCCAGCAGTGATCTAGGGACAGGGAGGCTCGAGCAGTACTTC.

This chain joins TRBV19 and TRBJ2-1, with TRBD1 identical over 7 bases. There are 17 residues in the CDR3. In germline, CDR1 is LNHDA, CDR2 SQIVND (reference sequence). J gave up 2 bases and V 5 bases, and 12 bases lay outside the gene matches. The CDR3 here is CASSVSGQAQAYNEQFF. CDR3 DNA: TGTGCCAGTAGTGTATCCGGACAGGCCCAAGCCTACAATGAGCAGTTCTTC.

The rearrangement joins TRBV25-1 to TRBJ2-7; D gene ambiguous. The CDR3 spans 13 residues. Germline CDR1 is MGHDK and CDR2 is SYGVNS. The ends were cut back, 3 bases at V and 2 bases at J, with 8 bases in the middle. CDR3 amino acids: CASSDVETYEQYF. The CDR3 nucleotides read TGTGCCAGCAGTGATGTGGAGACCTACGAGCAGTACTTC.

The chain joins TRBV11-1 to TRBJ2-1; 8 bases align to TRBD2. This CDR3 has 14 amino acids. J gave up 8 bases and V 6 bases, and 9 bases lay outside the gene matches. CDR1 and CDR2 from the germline V gene are SGHAT and FQDESV (reference sequence). The CDR3 region has the DNA TGTGCCAGCAGGCGTCGGGGGGGGCCTCATGAGCAGTTCTTC. It encodes CASRRRGGPHEQFF.

This clone was seen more than once but under ten times. This chain's CDR3 is CASSLRGMNTEAFF. The CDR3 DNA is TGTGCCAGCAGTCTTAGAGGCATGAACACTGAAGCTTTCTTT. This chain links TRBV6-5 with TRBJ1-1; D call uncertain. Germline V lookup: CDR1 MNHEY, CDR2 SVGAGI. Deletions cut 5 bases from V and 0 bases from J, with 10 bases between. This CDR3 spans 14 amino acids.

The V and J genes are TRBV5-6 and TRBJ2-2; tentative D call: TRBD1 (6 bases). Trimming pared 5 bases from V and 6 bases from J, leaving 17 bases between. Germline CDR1 and CDR2: SGHDT and YYEEEE. The CDR3 length is 15 residues. The CDR3 is CASRGGSTSAGELFF. Written as DNA, the CDR3 is TGTGCCAGCAGAGGGGGTAGTACATCGGCCGGGGAGCTGTTTTTT. The full variable domain, its missing parts supplied by reference TRBV5-6 and TRBJ2-2, is DAGVTQSPTHLIKTRGQQVTLRCSPKSGHDTVSWYQQALGQGPQFIFQYYEEEERQRGNFPDRFSGHQFPNYSSELNVNALLLGDSALYLCASRGGSTSAGELFFGEGSRLTVL.

The chain employs TRBV14 and TRBJ1-4, with D possibly matching TRBD1 (6 bases). Per germline, CDR1 SGHDN and CDR2 FVKESK. The CDR3 length is 13 residues. V was pared by 6 bases and J by 8 bases, with 13 bases between. In nucleotides, the CDR3 is TGTGCCAGCAGTGGTGTCAGGGGCGAAAAACTGTTTTTT. Residues: CASSGVRGEKLFF.

This clone was seen just once. V gene TRBV6-4 combines with J gene TRBJ1-1; 10 bases line up with TRBD1. This CDR3 is 15 amino acids long. V lost 5 bases, J lost 5 bases, and 8 bases stayed unmatched. The germline V gene encodes CDR1 MRHNA and CDR2 SNTAGT. Here the CDR3 DNA reads TGTGCCAGCAGTCCGGGACAGGGGTTTTGGACTGAAGCTTTCTTT. The encoded protein is CASSPGQGFWTEAFF.

The chain recombines TRBV9 with TRBJ2-1, with no clear D. CDR1 is SGDLS and CDR2 is YYNGEE in the germline V gene. This CDR3 spans 13 amino acids. V lost 0 bases, J lost 7 bases, and 8 bases lay in between. This chain's CDR3 is CASSVELRNEQFF. The CDR3 nucleotides read TGTGCCAGCAGCGTAGAGTTGAGGAATGAGCAGTTCTTC.

The chain couples TRBV28 to TRBJ2-5; TRBD2 aligns across 7 bases. V dropped 4 bases and J dropped 3; count of bases not matched to a gene: 5. This CDR3 region has 14 residues. The V gene's germline CDR1 is MDHEN and CDR2 SYDVKM. The CDR3 DNA reads TGTGCCAGCAGTTCCCTTGGGGGGGAAGAGACCCAGTACTTC. The encoded protein is CASSSLGGEETQYF. Combining the CDR3 with reference TRBV28 and TRBJ2-5 gives the whole variable domain DVKVTQSSRYLVKRTGEKVFLECVQDMDHENMFWYRQDPGLGLRLIYFSYDVKMKEKGDIPEGYSVSREKKERFSLILESASTNQTSMYLCASSSLGGEETQYFGPGTRLLVL.

This sequence joins TRBV10-1 and TRBJ1-1; maybe TRBD1 (5 bases). CDR3 length: 13 residues. CDR1 is WNHNN and CDR2 is SYGVQD in the germline V gene (reference sequence). Trimming took off 4 bases at V and 0 bases at J, with 6 bases between the two ends. CDR3 sequence reads: CASSVQVNTEAFF. The DNA of the CDR3 is TGCGCCAGCAGTGTACAGGTGAACACTGAAGCTTTCTTT.

J is TRBJ1-6 and V is TRBV5-1; 11 nucleotides line up with TRBD1. V lost 4 bases, J lost 6 bases, and 9 bases stayed unmatched. CDR1 and CDR2 (germline): SGHRS, YFSETQ. The CDR3 loop spans 17 amino acids. CDR3 amino acids: CASSLSGTGGTNSPLHF. DNA of the CDR3: TGCGCCAGCAGCCTATCCGGGACAGGGGGTACTAATTCACCCCTCCACTTT.

This clone was seen a few times. CDR3 in amino acids: CASSLPDRGTEAFF. In DNA, the CDR3 is TGTGCCAGCAGCTTACCGGACAGGGGAACTGAAGCTTTCTTT. The chain couples TRBV7-9 to TRBJ1-1; 9 bases are shared with TRBD1. Per germline, CDR1 SEHNR and CDR2 FQNEAQ (reference sequence). This CDR3 comprises 14 residues. Unmatched junction bases numbered 3, after V lost 2 bases and J lost 5 bases. The full variable domain, with the rest looked up from reference TRBV7-9 and TRBJ1-1, is DTGVSQNPRHKITKRGQNVTFRCDPISEHNRLYWYRQTLGQGPEFLTYFQNEAQLEKSRLLSDRFSAERPKGSFSTLEIQRTEQGDSAMYLCASSLPDRGTEAFFGQGTRLTVV.

With regard to this clone: Within the sample, other DNA sequences also encode this same CDR3. The chain joins TRBV5-6 to TRBJ1-5; D ambiguous. There are 13 residues in the CDR3. The V end was cut by 0 bases, the J end by 5 bases, with 6 bases between. The germline V gene has CDR1 SGHDT and CDR2 YYEEEE. In DNA form, the CDR3 reads TGTGCCAGCAGCTTGGGTCGGGATCAGCCCCAGCATTTT. The encoded protein is CASSLGRDQPQHF. The full variable domain, completed using reference TRBV5-6 and TRBJ1-5, is DAGVTQSPTHLIKTRGQQVTLRCSPKSGHDTVSWYQQALGQGPQFIFQYYEEEERQRGNFPDRFSGHQFPNYSSELNVNALLLGDSALYLCASSLGRDQPQHFGDGTRLSIL.

A few counts support this clone. This chain links TRBV5-1 with TRBJ1-1, with TRBD1 as a possible D gene (6 bases). This CDR3 comprises 15 residues. Germline CDR1 reads SGHRS; CDR2 reads YFSETQ. V was clipped by 1 base and J by 1 base, with 11 bases between them. This CDR3 reads CASSLSGHPNTEAFF. DNA of the CDR3: TGCGCCAGCAGCTTGTCGGGACATCCGAACACTGAAGCTTTCTTT. Combining the CDR3 with reference TRBV5-1 and TRBJ1-1 gives the whole variable domain KAGVTQTPRYLIKTRGQQVTLSCSPISGHRSVSWYQQTPGQGLQFLFEYFSETQRNKGNFPGRFSGRQFSNSRSEMNVSTLELGDSALYLCASSLSGHPNTEAFFGQGTRLTVV.

CDR3 coding DNA: TGTGCCAGCAGTTATGGGAGGGGTAATTCACCCCTCCACTTT. Translated: CASSYGRGNSPLHF. The chain employs TRBV6-6 and TRBJ1-6; possibly TRBD1 for D (5 bases). There are 14 residues in the CDR3. Trimming stripped 3 bases from V and 6 bases from J, with 9 bases between. Per the germline V gene, CDR1 is MNHNY and CDR2 is SVGAGI (reference sequence).